This passage covers 26 T cell receptor beta chains from one sample sequenced in a study of blood T cell repertoires in COVID-19. The data were produced by immunoSEQ multiplex PCR, yet TCRdb's version contains in-frame clones alone and is incomplete. The table includes 70,000 to 95,000 clones, 70% to 80% detected once. The sample consisted of peripheral blood. The origin of the receptors is a human donor in a cohort sampled during active COVID-19.

This sequence joins TRBV19 and TRBJ2-4, with 8 bases that match TRBD1. Germline V gene data show CDR1 as LNHDA and CDR2 as SQIVND (reference sequence). V lost 2 bases and J lost 7; bases outside the gene matches: 4. CDR3 length equals 14 residues. CDR3 in amino acids: CASSIFQGANIQYF. The CDR3 DNA reads TGTGCCAGTAGTATATTTCAGGGGGCGAACATTCAGTACTTC.

This sequence joins TRBV29-1 and TRBJ2-1, with D uncertain. V was cut by 4 bases and J by 7 bases, with 11 bases left in between. CDR3 length equals 12 residues. Germline lookup yields CDR1 SQVTM and CDR2 ANQGSEA. The CDR3 DNA is TGCAGCGTTGCTCTCTCGCGTAATGAGCAGTTCTTC. Translation gives CSVALSRNEQFF.

This clone was seen once. The chain has TRBV5-4 and TRBJ2-1, with a tentative D call TRBD1 (5 bases). Germline lookup yields CDR1 SGHNT and CDR2 YYREEE (reference sequence). This CDR3 comprises 17 residues. Deletions cut 0 bases from V and 6 bases from J, with 19 bases between. The chain's CDR3 is CASSLGAEWGPTNEQFF. CDR3 coding DNA: TGTGCCAGCAGCTTGGGGGCGGAGTGGGGCCCCACCAATGAGCAGTTCTTC.

This clone was seen only a few times. The V gene is TRBV11-2, the J gene TRBJ2-1; the D is unclear. Germline V gene sequence: CDR1 SGHAT, CDR2 FQNNGV. The CDR3 has 15 residues. V was trimmed by 5 bases and J by 4 bases, leaving 15 bases between them. CDR3 DNA: TGTGCCAGCAGCCCGCGAGTAACCTCATACAATGAGCAGTTCTTC. It yields the protein CASSPRVTSYNEQFF.

This clone appeared once. This chain uses TRBV2 with TRBJ2-3; D remains unclear. V gave up 4 bases and J gave up 5 bases, with 7 bases separating them. Germline assignment: CDR1 SNHLY and CDR2 FYNNEI. This CDR3 comprises 12 residues. CDR3 sequence reads: CASSVSIDTQYF. CDR3 bases: TGTGCCAGCAGTGTTTCAATAGATACGCAGTATTTT. Drawing the rest from reference TRBV2 and TRBJ2-3, the complete variable domain is EPEVTQTPSHQVTQMGQEVILRCVPISNHLYFYWYRQILGQKVEFLVSFYNNEISEKSEIFDDQFSVERPDGSNFTLKIRSTKLEDSAMYFCASSVSIDTQYFGPGTRLTVL.

This clone has only one observation. The rearrangement links TRBV5-1 to TRBJ2-3; D is ambiguous. CDR3 length: 13 amino acids. V gave up 2 bases and J gave up 5 bases, with 9 bases separating them. Germline V gives CDR1 SGHRS, CDR2 YFSETQ. In DNA, the CDR3 is TGCGCCAGCAGCTTCCGAGCCTTAGATACGCAGTATTTT. Protein sequence: CASSFRALDTQYF.

This clone showed up just a few times. The rearrangement joins TRBV4-1 to TRBJ1-1, with 7 bases lining up with TRBD1. The CDR3 spans 17 residues. Germline lookup yields CDR1 MGHRA and CDR2 YSYEKL. The trim removed 1 base at V and 0 bases at J, leaving 8 bases unmatched. The CDR3 sequence is CASSQGSFRGMNTEAFF. The CDR3 DNA is TGCGCCAGCAGCCAAGGTTCTTTCAGGGGGATGAACACTGAAGCTTTCTTT.

The table lists this clone with a count of one. The chain's CDR3 is CASSIGTGSYNEQFF. The CDR3 DNA sequence: TGTGCCAGTAGTATAGGAACTGGTTCCTACAATGAGCAGTTCTTC. The chain uses TRBV19 and TRBJ2-1; D gene uncertain. The CDR3 has 15 amino acids. CDR1 and CDR2 from the germline V gene are LNHDA and SQIVND (reference sequence). The V and J ends lost 1 base and 1 base respectively, with 8 bases between them.

V gene TRBV27 combines with J gene TRBJ2-1; the match to TRBD1 covers 8 bases. The V gene's germline CDR1 is MNHEY and CDR2 SMNVEV (reference sequence). Trimming took 11 bases from V and 7 from J; bases not matched to a gene: 13. The CDR3 runs 14 residues. This CDR3 reads CAGTRDRHSNEQFF. The CDR3 nucleotides read TGTGCCGGCACCCGGGACAGGCACTCTAATGAGCAGTTCTTC.

This clone was counted once. The V gene is TRBV10-1, the J gene TRBJ2-6; D perhaps matches TRBD1 (6 bases). Germline V gives CDR1 WNHNN, CDR2 SYGVQD (reference sequence). The CDR3 is made up of 16 amino acids. Trimming shortened V by 11 bases and J by 2 bases, and 19 bases separated the two germline ends. The CDR3 here is CAPPKTGIAGANVLTF. CDR3 DNA: TGCGCCCCACCAAAAACAGGGATCGCTGGGGCCAACGTCCTGACTTTC.

This clone came up once. The rearrangement uses TRBV19 and TRBJ2-2; 11 bases line up with TRBD2. V gave up 3 bases and J gave up 4 bases; unmatched junction bases: 4. There are 16 residues in the CDR3. Germline CDR1 reads LNHDA; CDR2 reads SQIVND (reference sequence). Here the CDR3 reads CASSMGSGRATGELFF. The CDR3 DNA reads TGTGCCAGTAGTATGGGTAGCGGGAGGGCCACCGGGGAGCTGTTTTTT.

The chain combines TRBV7-9 with TRBJ2-2; D not resolved. This CDR3 has 15 amino acids. Per germline, CDR1 SEHNR and CDR2 FQNEAQ (reference sequence). The V end lost 4 bases, the J end lost 8 bases, and 17 bases lay between the germline ends. CDR3 DNA sequence: TGTGCCAGCAGCTCCTCCTCCACGATCGGGGGGGAGCTGTTTTTT. Residues: CASSSSSTIGGELFF.

This clone has a handful of counts. The genes are TRBV18 and TRBJ2-1; 9 bases match TRBD1. In germline, CDR1 is KGHSH, CDR2 LQKENI. V shed 4 bases, J shed 3 bases, and the junction held 7 bases outside the gene matches. The CDR3 has 16 residues. The CDR3 protein is CASSLTGTGIYNEQFF. The CDR3 region has the DNA TGTGCCAGCTCACTCACCGGGACAGGGATCTACAATGAGCAGTTCTTC.

CDR3 sequence reads: CASSAGVALTF. CDR3 nucleotides: TGTGCCAGCAGCGCCGGGGTGGCCCTCACCTTC. The J gene is TRBJ1-2, the V gene TRBV9, with unresolved D. Germline assignment: CDR1 SGDLS and CDR2 YYNGEE. Between the trimmed V and J ends, which lost 3 bases and 13 bases, there was a span of 13 bases. The CDR3 sequence is 11 residues long.

The CDR3 spells CASSLGGGSFTEAFF. In nucleotides, the CDR3 is TGCGCCAGCAGCTTGGGGGGCGGATCTTTCACTGAAGCTTTCTTT. The chain has TRBV5-1 and TRBJ1-1; tentatively, D is TRBD1 (5 bases). The V end was cut by 0 bases, the J end by 4 bases, with 13 bases between. This CDR3 is built from 15 residues. Germline V lookup: CDR1 SGHRS, CDR2 YFSETQ.

This rearrangement joins TRBV5-8 to TRBJ2-1; 10 nucleotides align to TRBD2. Germline CDR1 reads SGHTS; CDR2 reads YDEGEE. The CDR3 is made up of 15 amino acids. V dropped 4 bases and J dropped 8; count of bases not matched to a gene: 9. CDR3 sequence (DNA): TGTGCCAGCAGCCCGAGCGGGGGGGCCGCCCATGAGCAGTTCTTC. It translates to CASSPSGGAAHEQFF.

The rearrangement links TRBV7-9 to TRBJ2-3; 8 positions agree with TRBD2. This CDR3 contains 13 residues. The ends lost 5 bases at V and 8 bases at J; junction bases unmatched: 6. Per germline, CDR1 SEHNR and CDR2 FQNEAQ (reference sequence). CDR3 sequence: CASSPGLGGTQYF. In nucleotides, the CDR3 is TGTGCCAGCAGCCCGGGACTAGGGGGTACGCAGTATTTT.

This CDR3 is CASSQEPFGASSYNSPLHF. For the CDR3, the DNA is TGCGCCAGCAGCCAAGAGCCTTTTGGGGCGAGCTCCTATAATTCACCCCTCCACTTT. This chain joins TRBV4-1 and TRBJ1-6, with a weak D call TRBD1 (5 bases). Trimming left V 0 bases short and J 0 bases short, with 15 bases between. From germline, CDR1 is MGHRA and CDR2 YSYEKL. The CDR3 contains 19 residues.

The V call is TRBV6-1, the J call TRBJ1-1, with TRBD1 as a possible D gene (6 bases). This CDR3 has 14 amino acids. From germline, CDR1 is MNHNS and CDR2 SASEGT. V was cut by 2 bases and J by 1 base, with 8 bases left in between. CDR3 in DNA: TGTGCCAGCAGTGAACAGGGACAGAACACTGAAGCTTTCTTT. Residues: CASSEQGQNTEAFF.

This clone was seen more than once but under ten times. The V call is TRBV2, the J call TRBJ2-3; 8 bases align to TRBD2. Germline V gene data show CDR1 as SNHLY and CDR2 as FYNNEI. The trim removed 7 bases at V and 1 base at J, leaving 4 bases unmatched. This CDR3 is 14 amino acids long. CDR3 loop: CASKAREGTDTQYF. The CDR3 DNA is TGTGCCAGCAAGGCGCGGGAGGGCACAGATACGCAGTATTTT. Based on the CDR3 plus reference TRBV2 and TRBJ2-3, the full variable domain is EPEVTQTPSHQVTQMGQEVILRCVPISNHLYFYWYRQILGQKVEFLVSFYNNEISEKSEIFDDQFSVERPDGSNFTLKIRSTKLEDSAMYFCASKAREGTDTQYFGPGTRLTVL.

The chain is built from TRBV30 and TRBJ2-4; D gene uncertain. V gave up 0 bases and J gave up 7 bases, with 10 bases separating them. This CDR3 is 13 amino acids long. Germline V gene sequence: CDR1 GTSNPN, CDR2 SVGIG (reference sequence). CDR3 DNA: TGTGCCTGGAGTGTACTTGCGCGTAACATTCAGTACTTC. It specifies CAWSVLARNIQYF.

This clone was picked up a small number of times. CDR3 sequence: CASSRVREDYGYTF. Written as DNA, the CDR3 is TGTGCCAGCAGTCGAGTCAGGGAAGACTATGGCTACACCTTC. V is TRBV28 and J is TRBJ1-2; the D gene is possibly TRBD1 (5 bases). CDR3 size: 14 residues. Germline-derived CDR1 and CDR2 are MDHEN and SYDVKM. The V gene lost 5 bases and the J gene lost 3 bases, with 13 bases spanning the gap.

The chain uses TRBV18 and TRBJ2-7, with 10 bases that match TRBD1. Germline trimming cut 8 bases from V and 3 bases from J; bases unmatched to any gene: 7. The germline V gene has CDR1 KGHSH and CDR2 LQKENI. The CDR3 is 14 residues long. The CDR3 nucleotides are TGTGCCAGCAAGCCGACAGGGGGCGACTACGAGCAGTACTTC. This codes for CASKPTGGDYEQYF.

This rearrangement joins TRBV27 to TRBJ2-7; 9 bases are a match to TRBD1. With V trimmed by 3 bases and J by 5 bases, 8 bases remained unmatched. The CDR3 has 15 residues. Germline CDR1 is MNHEY and CDR2 is SMNVEV (reference sequence). The CDR3: CASSLRGQGLNEQYF. The CDR3 DNA reads as TGTGCCAGCAGTTTGAGGGGACAGGGACTTAACGAGCAGTACTTC.

This clone was picked up one time. V and J are TRBV2 and TRBJ2-5, with 10 bases fitting TRBD1. The CDR3 runs 14 residues. Germline V gene lookup returns CDR1 SNHLY and CDR2 FYNNEI. J lost 2 bases, V lost 7 bases, and 4 bases had no gene match. The CDR3 loop reads CASNGQGGQETQYF. As DNA, the CDR3 is TGTGCCAGCAATGGACAGGGGGGACAAGAGACCCAGTACTTC.

The rearrangement links TRBV7-9 to TRBJ2-1; TRBD2 matches at 15 bases. J gave up 15 bases and V 1 base, and 7 bases lay outside the gene matches. Germline V gene sequence: CDR1 SEHNR, CDR2 FQNEAQ (reference sequence). This CDR3 is built from 15 residues. The CDR3 nucleotides are TGTGCCAGCAGCTTAGAGGGGACTAGCGGGAGGTTTCTGTTCTTC. This translates into CASSLEGTSGRFLFF.